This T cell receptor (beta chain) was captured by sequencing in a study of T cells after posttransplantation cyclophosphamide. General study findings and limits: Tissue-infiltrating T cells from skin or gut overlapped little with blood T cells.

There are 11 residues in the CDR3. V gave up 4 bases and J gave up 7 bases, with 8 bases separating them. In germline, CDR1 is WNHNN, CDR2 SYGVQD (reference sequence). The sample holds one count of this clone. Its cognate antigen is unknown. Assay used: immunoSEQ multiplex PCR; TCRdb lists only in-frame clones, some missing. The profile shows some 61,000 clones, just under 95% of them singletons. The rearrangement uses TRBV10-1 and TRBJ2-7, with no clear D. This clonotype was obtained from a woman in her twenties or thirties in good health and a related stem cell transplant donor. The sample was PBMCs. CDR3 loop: CASSGVREQYF. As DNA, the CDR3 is TGCGCCAGCAGTGGAGTACGGGAGCAGTACTTC.